The next 10 T cell receptor beta chains were all read from a single sample in a study of blood T cell repertoires in COVID-19. Repertoires were generated with immunoSEQ multiplex PCR, while TCRdb's copy carries only in-frame clones and drops some. The table has about 42,000 clones, 88% seen once. Sequenced sample: peripheral blood. Receptors originate from a human donor in a cohort sampled during active COVID-19.

The table lists this clone with a count of one. This chain connects TRBV7-3 to TRBJ2-1; TRBD1 agrees at 7 bases. The V gene end was trimmed by 6 bases and the J gene end by 1 base; junction bases not matched to a gene: 3. This CDR3 is built from 14 residues. Germline values: CDR1 SGHTA, CDR2 FQGTGA. CDR3 in DNA: TGTGCCAGCAGTCCGACAGGGTCCTACAATGAGCAGTTCTTC. Its translation is CASSPTGSYNEQFF.

The chain uses TRBV7-9 and TRBJ2-2; the match to TRBD1 covers 7 bases. Trimming took 5 bases from V and 3 from J; bases not matched to a gene: 9. The germline CDR1 and CDR2 sequences are SEHNR and FQNEAQ (reference sequence). This CDR3 has 16 residues. This CDR3 is CASSHRQGTDTGELFF. CDR3 nucleotide sequence: TGTGCCAGCAGCCATCGACAGGGTACGGACACCGGGGAGCTGTTTTTT.

For this clone: Other DNA sequences from this sample encode an identical CDR3 as well. This rearrangement joins TRBV10-3 to TRBJ2-1, with 8 bases that match TRBD2. The CDR3 contains 17 residues. Germline CDR1 reads ENHRY; CDR2 reads SYGVKD. Trimming took 1 base from V and 8 from J; bases not matched to a gene: 13. CDR3 loop: CAISELGSGGLGYEQFF. The CDR3 region has the DNA TGTGCCATCAGTGAGTTAGGCTCGGGGGGGCTCGGGTATGAGCAGTTCTTC.

The chain uses TRBV5-1 and TRBJ2-7, with D possibly being TRBD1 (5 bases). The CDR3 has 15 residues. Deletions cut 3 bases from V and 7 bases from J, with 20 bases between. The germline V gene encodes CDR1 SGHRS and CDR2 YFSETQ. For the CDR3, the DNA is TGCGCCAGCAGCTACGACCTCGACTTGGGGCGAGAGCAGTACTTC. This translates into CASSYDLDLGREQYF.

The chain has TRBV3-1 (or the pseudogene TRBV3-2) and TRBJ1-4, with 11 bases matching TRBD1. The V gene's germline CDR1 is LGHDT and CDR2 YNNKEL (reference sequence). With 5 bases clipped from V and 4 bases from J, the junction kept 3 bases outside the gene matches. CDR3 length equals 15 residues. DNA of the CDR3: TGTGCCAGCAGCTCCGGGACAGGGGGTAATGAAAAACTGTTTTTT. Its protein is CASSSGTGGNEKLFF.

The gene calls are TRBV6-5 and TRBJ1-1; 7 bases align to TRBD1. Germline-derived CDR1 and CDR2 are MNHEY and SVGAGI. Losses at the gene ends were 5 bases for V and 3 bases for J; bases not matched to a gene: 9. The CDR3 consists of 15 residues. The CDR3 nucleotides read TGTGCCAGCAGTACGACTCGCACAGGGGACACTGAAGCTTTCTTT. This translates into CASSTTRTGDTEAFF.

This CDR3 is CASSYPGQGSYEQYF. CDR3 coding DNA: TGTGCCAGCAGTTATCCGGGACAGGGCTCCTACGAGCAGTACTTC. V is TRBV28 and J is TRBJ2-7, with TRBD1 matching 9 bases. The junction had 4 bases not matched to a gene; V was cut back by 4 bases and J by 0 bases. There are 15 residues in the CDR3. From germline, CDR1 is MDHEN and CDR2 SYDVKM.

The chain is built from TRBV11-2 and TRBJ2-5, with D hard to call. The V and J ends lost 0 bases and 5 bases respectively, with 16 bases between them. The CDR3 spans 16 residues. Looked up from germline, CDR1 is SGHAT and CDR2 is FQNNGV. The CDR3, as DNA: TGTGCCAGCAGCTTAGAATCCCTTCCACGGTTGGAGACCCAGTACTTC. It is translated as CASSLESLPRLETQYF.

The chain is built from TRBV25-1 and TRBJ1-3; the D gene is possibly TRBD1 (5 bases). The CDR3 consists of 15 residues. V was clipped by 3 bases and J by 4 bases, with 13 bases between them. CDR1 and CDR2 (germline): MGHDK, SYGVNS. The CDR3, as DNA: TGTGCCAGCAGTGACTCCCGGGGGGTAGGAAACACCATATATTTT. It specifies CASSDSRGVGNTIYF.

This chain connects TRBV28 to TRBJ2-7; no clear D. Germline V lookup: CDR1 MDHEN, CDR2 SYDVKM. Trimming took off 4 bases at V and 1 base at J, with 11 bases between the two ends. This CDR3 comprises 14 residues. Here the CDR3 reads CASSSLGASYEQYF. In DNA, the CDR3 is TGTGCCAGCAGTTCCCTGGGCGCATCCTACGAGCAGTACTTC.